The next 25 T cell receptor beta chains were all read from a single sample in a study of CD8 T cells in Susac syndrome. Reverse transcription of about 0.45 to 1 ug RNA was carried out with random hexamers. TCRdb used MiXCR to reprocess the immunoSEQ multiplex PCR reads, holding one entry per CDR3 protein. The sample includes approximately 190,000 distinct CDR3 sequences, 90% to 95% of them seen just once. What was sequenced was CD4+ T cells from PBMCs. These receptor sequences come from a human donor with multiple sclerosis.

The CDR3 loop reads CATSSGSNTEAFF. The DNA for the CDR3 is TGTGCCACCAGTTCCGGGTCTAACACTGAAGCTTTCTTT. This rearrangement joins TRBV24-1 to TRBJ1-1; no reliable D call. The germline V gene has CDR1 KGHDR and CDR2 SFDVKD. The germline V and J ends were trimmed by 6 bases and 2 bases, with 9 bases remaining between them. The CDR3 covers 13 residues.

The CDR3 DNA is TGTGCCAGCAGTGCCGGGGGCGGAGATACGCAGTATTTT. Translating it yields CASSAGGGDTQYF. This chain joins TRBV6-4 and TRBJ2-3, with D possibly being TRBD1 or TRBD2 (6 bases each). Germline V gives CDR1 MRHNA, CDR2 SNTAGT. The CDR3 is made up of 13 amino acids. V dropped 4 bases and J dropped 5 bases, with 10 bases sitting between them.

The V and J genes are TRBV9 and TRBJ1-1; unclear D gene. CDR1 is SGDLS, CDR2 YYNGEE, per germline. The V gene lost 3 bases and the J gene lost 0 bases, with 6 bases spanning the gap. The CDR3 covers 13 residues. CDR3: CASSESMNTEAFF. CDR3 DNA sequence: TGTGCCAGCAGCGAGTCAATGAACACTGAAGCTTTCTTT.

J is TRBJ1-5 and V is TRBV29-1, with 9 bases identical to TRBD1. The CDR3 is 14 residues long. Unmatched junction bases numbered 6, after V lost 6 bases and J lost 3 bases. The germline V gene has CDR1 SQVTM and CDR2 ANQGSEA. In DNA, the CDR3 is TGCAGCGTCGCGGACAGGGGCGTCAATCAGCCCCAGCATTTT. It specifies CSVADRGVNQPQHF.

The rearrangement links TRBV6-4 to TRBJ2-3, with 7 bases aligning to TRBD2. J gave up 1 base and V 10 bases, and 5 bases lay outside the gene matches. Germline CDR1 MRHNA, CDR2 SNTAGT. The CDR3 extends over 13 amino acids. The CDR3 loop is CATSTSGTDTQYF. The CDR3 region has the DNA TGTGCCACTTCTACTAGCGGCACAGATACGCAGTATTTT.

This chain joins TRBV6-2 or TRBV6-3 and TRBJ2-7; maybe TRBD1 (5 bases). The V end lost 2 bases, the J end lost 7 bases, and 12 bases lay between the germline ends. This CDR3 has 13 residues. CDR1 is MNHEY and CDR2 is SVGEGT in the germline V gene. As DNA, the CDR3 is TGTGCCAGCAGTTACGTAGGGGCGGTGGAGCAGTACTTC. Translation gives CASSYVGAVEQYF.

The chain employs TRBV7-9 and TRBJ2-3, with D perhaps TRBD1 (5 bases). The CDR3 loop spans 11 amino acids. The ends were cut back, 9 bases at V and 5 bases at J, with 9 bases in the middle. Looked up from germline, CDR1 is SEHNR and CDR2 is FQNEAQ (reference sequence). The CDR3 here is CASTDRDTQYF. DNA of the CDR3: TGTGCCAGTACCGACAGAGATACGCAGTATTTT.

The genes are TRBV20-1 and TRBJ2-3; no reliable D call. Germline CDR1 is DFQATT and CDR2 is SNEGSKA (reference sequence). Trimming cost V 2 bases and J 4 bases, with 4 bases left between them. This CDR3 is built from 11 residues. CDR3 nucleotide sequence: TGCAGTGCTAGAAGGTCAGATACGCAGTATTTT. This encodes CSARRSDTQYF.

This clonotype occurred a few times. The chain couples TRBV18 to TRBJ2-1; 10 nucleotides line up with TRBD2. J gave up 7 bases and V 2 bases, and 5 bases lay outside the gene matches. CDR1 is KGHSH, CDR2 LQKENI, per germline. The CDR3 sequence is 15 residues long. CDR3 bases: TGTGCCAGCTCACCAAGGCTAGCGGGAGATAATGAGCAGTTCTTC. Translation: CASSPRLAGDNEQFF.

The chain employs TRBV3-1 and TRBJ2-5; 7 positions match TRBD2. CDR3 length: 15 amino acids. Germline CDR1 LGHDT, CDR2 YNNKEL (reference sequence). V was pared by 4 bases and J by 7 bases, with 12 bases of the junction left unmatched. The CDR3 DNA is TGTGCCAGCAGCCCTATAAAGACTAGCTCGGGGACCCAGTACTTC. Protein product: CASSPIKTSSGTQYF.

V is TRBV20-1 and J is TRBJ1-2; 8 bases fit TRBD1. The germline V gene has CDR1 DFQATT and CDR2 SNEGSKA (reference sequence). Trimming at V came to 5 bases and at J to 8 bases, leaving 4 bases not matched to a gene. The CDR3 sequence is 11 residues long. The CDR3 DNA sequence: TGCAGTGCTTACAGGGGGAGCGGCTACACCTTC. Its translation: CSAYRGSGYTF.

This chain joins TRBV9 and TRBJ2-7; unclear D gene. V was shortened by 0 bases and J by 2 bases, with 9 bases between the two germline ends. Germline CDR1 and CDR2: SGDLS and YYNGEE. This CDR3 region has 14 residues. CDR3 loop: CASSVASQAYEQYF. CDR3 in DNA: TGTGCCAGCAGCGTAGCTTCCCAGGCCTACGAGCAGTACTTC.

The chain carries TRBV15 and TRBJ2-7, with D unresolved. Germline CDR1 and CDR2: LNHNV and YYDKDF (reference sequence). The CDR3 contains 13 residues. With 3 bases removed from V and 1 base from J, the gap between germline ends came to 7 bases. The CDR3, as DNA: TGTGCCACCAGCAGGGACGTATCCTACGAGCAGTACTTC. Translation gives CATSRDVSYEQYF.

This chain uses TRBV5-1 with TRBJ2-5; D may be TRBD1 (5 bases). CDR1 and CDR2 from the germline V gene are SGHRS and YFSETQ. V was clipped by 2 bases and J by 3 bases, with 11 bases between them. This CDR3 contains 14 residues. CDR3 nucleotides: TGCGCCAGCAGCTTACCGGGCAGGGAAGAGACCCAGTACTTC. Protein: CASSLPGREETQYF.

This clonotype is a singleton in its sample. The CDR3 DNA sequence: TGCAGTGCCGCATCAGATAACTATGGCTACACCTTC. Residues: CSAASDNYGYTF. The chain combines TRBV20-1 with TRBJ1-2; D not resolved. Trimming left V 6 bases short and J 1 base short, with 9 bases between. There are 12 residues in the CDR3. The germline CDR1 and CDR2 sequences are DFQATT and SNEGSKA (reference sequence).

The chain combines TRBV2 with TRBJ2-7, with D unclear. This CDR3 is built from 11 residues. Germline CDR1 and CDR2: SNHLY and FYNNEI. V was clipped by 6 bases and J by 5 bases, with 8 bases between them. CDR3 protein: CASRFLHEQYF. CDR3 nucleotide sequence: TGTGCCAGCAGATTCCTCCACGAGCAGTACTTC.

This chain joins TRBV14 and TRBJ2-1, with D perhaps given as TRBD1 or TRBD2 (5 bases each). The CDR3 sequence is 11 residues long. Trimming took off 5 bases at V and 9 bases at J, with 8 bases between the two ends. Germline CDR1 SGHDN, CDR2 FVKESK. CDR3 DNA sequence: TGTGCCAGCAGCACTAGGGGTGAGCAGTTCTTC. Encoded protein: CASSTRGEQFF.

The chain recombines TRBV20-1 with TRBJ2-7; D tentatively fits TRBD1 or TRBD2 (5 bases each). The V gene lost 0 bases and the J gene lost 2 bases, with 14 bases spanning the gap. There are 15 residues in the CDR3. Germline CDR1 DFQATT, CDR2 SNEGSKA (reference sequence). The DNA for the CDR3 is TGCAGTGCTAGAGATTCACTCCGGGGACCCTACGAGCAGTACTTC. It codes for CSARDSLRGPYEQYF.

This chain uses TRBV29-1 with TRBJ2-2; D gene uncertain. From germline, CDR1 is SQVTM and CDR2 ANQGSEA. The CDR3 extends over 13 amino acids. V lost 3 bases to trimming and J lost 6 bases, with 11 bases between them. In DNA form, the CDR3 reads TGCAGCGTTGATGGAGCGCCGGCCGGGGAGCTGTTTTTT. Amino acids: CSVDGAPAGELFF.

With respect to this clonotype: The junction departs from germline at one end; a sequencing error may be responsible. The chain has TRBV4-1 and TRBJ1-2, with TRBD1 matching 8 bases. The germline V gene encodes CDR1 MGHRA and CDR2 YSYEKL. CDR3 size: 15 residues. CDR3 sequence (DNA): TGCGCCGGCAGCCAAGCTAGGACAGGGCCCTATGGCTACACCTTC. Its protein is CAGSQARTGPYGYTF.

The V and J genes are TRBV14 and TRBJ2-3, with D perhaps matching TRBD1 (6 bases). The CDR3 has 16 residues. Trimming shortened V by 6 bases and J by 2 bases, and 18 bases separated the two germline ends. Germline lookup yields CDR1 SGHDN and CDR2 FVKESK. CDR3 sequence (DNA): TGTGCCAGCAGGGAACAGGGAGCCCTGGACACAGATACGCAGTATTTT. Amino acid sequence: CASREQGALDTDTQYF.

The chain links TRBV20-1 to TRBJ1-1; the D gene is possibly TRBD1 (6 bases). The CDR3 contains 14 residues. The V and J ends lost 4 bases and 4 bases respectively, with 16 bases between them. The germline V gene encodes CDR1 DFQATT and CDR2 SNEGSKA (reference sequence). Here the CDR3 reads CSANPITGITEAFF. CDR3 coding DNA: TGCAGTGCTAACCCGATTACAGGGATCACTGAAGCTTTCTTT.

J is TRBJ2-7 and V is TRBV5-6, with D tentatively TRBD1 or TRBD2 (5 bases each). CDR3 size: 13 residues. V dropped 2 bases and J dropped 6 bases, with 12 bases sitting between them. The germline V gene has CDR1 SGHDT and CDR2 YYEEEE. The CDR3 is CASSFGAGREQYF. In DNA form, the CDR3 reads TGTGCCAGCAGCTTTGGGGCGGGTCGCGAGCAGTACTTC. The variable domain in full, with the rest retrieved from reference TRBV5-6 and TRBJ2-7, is DAGVTQSPTHLIKTRGQQVTLRCSPKSGHDTVSWYQQALGQGPQFIFQYYEEEERQRGNFPDRFSGHQFPNYSSELNVNALLLGDSALYLCASSFGAGREQYFGPGTRLTVT.

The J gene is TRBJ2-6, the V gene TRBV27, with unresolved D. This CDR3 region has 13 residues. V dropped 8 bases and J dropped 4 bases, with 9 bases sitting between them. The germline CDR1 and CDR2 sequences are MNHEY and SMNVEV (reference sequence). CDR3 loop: CASGPLGANVLTF. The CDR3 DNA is TGTGCCAGCGGCCCCCTAGGGGCCAACGTCCTGACTTTC.

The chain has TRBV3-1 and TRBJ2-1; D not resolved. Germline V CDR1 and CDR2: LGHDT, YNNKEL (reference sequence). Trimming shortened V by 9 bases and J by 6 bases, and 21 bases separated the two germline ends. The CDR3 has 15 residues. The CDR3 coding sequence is TGTGCCAGTTCCCCCGCCGGGCTCCGGCCCAATGAGCAGTTCTTC. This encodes CASSPAGLRPNEQFF.